This TCR beta chain was profiled in a study of blood T cell repertoires in COVID-19. Study-wide context: Whether acute or convalescent, the COVID-19 samples came from the United States, Italy and Spain. The analysed material was cDNA or gDNA that came from T cells, B-cell-depleted T cells, or PBMCs.

How the authors handled the data: For nucleated cells, counts were estimated from reference gene primer amplification. Using immunoSEQ multiplex PCR, the repertoire was profiled, and TCRdb retains in-frame clones only, with some absent. The V and J calls and the clone size are those of that table, but D and trimming were determined from the DNA. The repertoire holds 95,000 to 150,000 clones, with just over 70% as singletons. The length of the CDR3 is 14 residues. CDR1 is MNHEY, CDR2 SVGAGI, per germline. V lost 10 bases, J lost 7 bases, and 20 bases lay in between. The sample comprised peripheral blood. The V call is TRBV6-5, the J call TRBJ1-5; no clear D. This receptor was identified in a human donor with acute or convalescent COVID-19. The donor label of this sample is uncertain. This chain's CDR3 is CAIHSLRGGQPQHF. In DNA, the CDR3 is TGTGCCATCCATTCCCTCCGGGGAGGGCAGCCCCAGCATTTT.